This passage covers 22 T cell receptor beta chains from one sample sequenced in a study of naive and memory T cell subsets. A UMI-containing oligonucleotide was joined by 3' ligation to the TCR cDNA template. Amplification of ligated cDNA took four PCR rounds with SP2 and nested alpha and beta constant primers. TCRdb ran MiXCR on the 5' RACE reads and lists one entry per CDR3 protein. The table records 55,000 to 65,000 distinct CDR3 sequences, less than 10% of them present only once. These receptors all come from a female donor in good health.

The rearrangement uses TRBV20-1 and TRBJ2-7, with 7 bases lining up with TRBD2. V lost 1 base to trimming and J lost 2 bases; unmatched junction nucleotides: 2. CDR1 and CDR2 from the germline V gene are DFQATT and SNEGSKA (reference sequence). CDR3 length equals 13 residues. Here the CDR3 reads CSARGGRPYEQYF. The CDR3 DNA is TGCAGTGCTAGAGGCGGGAGACCCTACGAGCAGTACTTC.

V usage is TRBV7-9 and J usage is TRBJ2-7; TRBD2 matches at 14 bases. The CDR3 contains 15 residues. Germline trimming cut 4 bases from V and 7 bases from J; bases unmatched to any gene: 6. Germline values: CDR1 SEHNR, CDR2 FQNEAQ (reference sequence). The CDR3 bases are TGTGCCAGCAGCTCAAGACTAGCGGGAGGGCGAGAGCAGTACTTC. It codes for CASSSRLAGGREQYF.

The V and J genes are TRBV5-5 and TRBJ2-7, with D possibly being TRBD1 (6 bases). Germline V lookup: CDR1 SGHKS, CDR2 YYEKEE (reference sequence). Deletions cut 4 bases from V and 1 base from J, with 12 bases between. CDR3 length: 14 residues. This CDR3 reads CASSKGHPSYEQYF. CDR3 nucleotides: TGTGCCAGCAGCAAGGGACACCCGTCCTACGAGCAGTACTTC.

This clonotype was observed a few times. The chain is built from TRBV2 and TRBJ1-2; D is unclear. Deletions cut 8 bases from V and 0 bases from J, with 7 bases between. This CDR3 comprises 12 residues. The germline V gene encodes CDR1 SNHLY and CDR2 FYNNEI. The CDR3 region has the DNA TGTGCCAGCGGAAGAGCTAACTATGGCTACACCTTC. Encoded protein: CASGRANYGYTF.

This clonotype was recorded many times. The chain is built from TRBV27 and TRBJ1-6; 10 bases are a match to TRBD1. CDR1 MNHEY and CDR2 SMNVEV come from the germline V gene (reference sequence). The junction had 9 bases not matched to a gene; V was cut back by 1 base and J by 6 bases. This CDR3 has 18 residues. CDR3 residues: CASSLFVGTGDRNSPLHF. In DNA form, the CDR3 reads TGTGCCAGCAGTTTATTCGTTGGGACAGGGGATCGTAATTCACCCCTCCACTTT.

This clonotype was seen ten or more times. The chain links TRBV3-1 to TRBJ1-1; D is unresolved. CDR3 size: 13 residues. The germline V and J ends were trimmed by 1 base and 4 bases, with 7 bases remaining between them. The germline gives CDR1 LGHDT, CDR2 YNNKEL (reference sequence). The CDR3 sequence is CASSQGAPTEAFF. CDR3 in DNA: TGTGCCAGCAGCCAAGGGGCCCCCACTGAAGCTTTCTTT.

J is TRBJ2-7 and V is TRBV7-2, with 7 bases fitting TRBD1. CDR3 length equals 15 residues. Unmatched junction bases numbered 9, after V lost 5 bases and J lost 2 bases. Looked up from germline, CDR1 is SGHTA and CDR2 is FQGNSA. In nucleotides, the CDR3 is TGTGCCAGCAGCCCGCACCGACAGGGCACCTACGAGCAGTACTTC. Its translation: CASSPHRQGTYEQYF. The full variable domain, completed using reference TRBV7-2 and TRBJ2-7, is GAGVSQSPSNKVTEKGKDVELRCDPISGHTALYWYRQSLGQGLEFLIYFQGNSAPDKSGLPSDRFSAERTGGSVSTLTIQRTQQEDSAVYLCASSPHRQGTYEQYFGPGTRLTVT.

This clonotype was counted only a few times. The genes are TRBV28 and TRBJ2-6; 8 nucleotides line up with TRBD1. CDR3 length: 16 residues. With V trimmed by 5 bases and J by 3 bases, 6 bases remained unmatched. The germline CDR1 and CDR2 sequences are MDHEN and SYDVKM. CDR3 DNA sequence: TGTGCCAGCAGTCCCCAGGGGGCGCTTGGGGCCAACGTCCTGACTTTC. Translation: CASSPQGALGANVLTF. Filled out from reference TRBV28 and TRBJ2-6, the complete variable domain reads DVKVTQSSRYLVKRTGEKVFLECVQDMDHENMFWYRQDPGLGLRLIYFSYDVKMKEKGDIPEGYSVSREKKERFSLILESASTNQTSMYLCASSPQGALGANVLTFGAGSRLTVL.

The table lists this clonotype with a few counts. The chain links TRBV20-1 to TRBJ2-3; perhaps TRBD1 as D (5 bases). CDR3 length: 13 amino acids. V was cut by 5 bases and J by 2 bases, with 11 bases left in between. The germline gives CDR1 DFQATT, CDR2 SNEGSKA (reference sequence). Here the CDR3 DNA reads TGCAGTGCTCCGACAGCAATCACAGATACGCAGTATTTT. As protein: CSAPTAITDTQYF.

The chain recombines TRBV25-1 with TRBJ2-7; unclear D gene. Germline V gives CDR1 MGHDK, CDR2 SYGVNS. With 1 base removed from V and 5 bases from J, the gap between germline ends came to 12 bases. CDR3 length equals 14 residues. The DNA for the CDR3 is TGTGCCAGCAGTGAATTTTCCGGGCTTAACGAGCAGTACTTC. Translating it yields CASSEFSGLNEQYF.

This clonotype occurred many times. The CDR3: CASSLLQGSGELFF. CDR3 nucleotide sequence: TGCGCCAGCAGTCTACTACAGGGTTCCGGGGAGCTGTTTTTT. The genes are TRBV10-1 and TRBJ2-2, with TRBD1 as a possible D gene (6 bases). The CDR3 extends over 14 amino acids. Trimming cost V 5 bases and J 6 bases, with 13 bases left between them. The germline V gene has CDR1 WNHNN and CDR2 SYGVQD (reference sequence).

This sequence joins TRBV7-8 and TRBJ2-7, with TRBD2 identical over 12 bases. The CDR3 spans 15 residues. Unmatched junction bases numbered 2, after V lost 5 bases and J lost 0 bases. Per germline, CDR1 SGHVS and CDR2 FQNEAQ. CDR3 sequence reads: CASSMTSGGSYEQYF. In nucleotides, the CDR3 is TGTGCCAGCAGCATGACTAGCGGGGGCTCCTACGAGCAGTACTTC.

This clonotype was seen a handful of times. The chain combines TRBV13 with TRBJ2-7; D remains unclear. The ends were cut back, 0 bases at V and 3 bases at J, with 12 bases in the middle. Germline CDR1 and CDR2: PRHDT and FYEKMQ (reference sequence). The CDR3 spans 15 residues. The CDR3 DNA follows: TGTGCCAGCAGCTTAGGGGGAAATCTTGTCTACGAGCAGTACTTC. Its translation: CASSLGGNLVYEQYF.

The sample holds many counts of this clonotype. The CDR3, as DNA: TGTGCCAGCACCCTTCGACAGGGGGTATCGGACAATGAGCAGTTCTTC. This gives the protein CASTLRQGVSDNEQFF. The J gene is TRBJ2-1, the V gene TRBV6-5, with 9 bases fitting TRBD1. Looked up from germline, CDR1 is MNHEY and CDR2 is SVGAGI. The CDR3 spans 16 residues. V lost 7 bases and J lost 5; bases outside the gene matches: 12.

This clonotype has a count of ten or more. The chain carries TRBV29-1 and TRBJ2-3; unclear D gene. This CDR3 is 13 amino acids long. V dropped 7 bases and J dropped 2 bases, with 13 bases sitting between them. Looked up from germline, CDR1 is SQVTM and CDR2 is ANQGSEA. CDR3 nucleotides: TGCAGCGCGGATGGCGGATACACAGATACGCAGTATTTT. Translation gives CSADGGYTDTQYF.

This clonotype was seen a few times. The CDR3: CASSPSVALSGYGYTF. The CDR3 DNA reads TGCGCCAGCAGCCCCTCCGTGGCCCTATCGGGCTATGGCTACACCTTC. The J gene is TRBJ1-2, the V gene TRBV4-1; D is uncertain. Germline-derived CDR1 and CDR2 are MGHRA and YSYEKL. The V end was cut by 4 bases, the J end by 4 bases, with 19 bases between. This CDR3 has 16 amino acids.

This chain connects TRBV20-1 to TRBJ1-5; possibly TRBD1 for D (5 bases). Trimming took 1 base from V and 1 from J, leaving 14 bases between them. The germline gives CDR1 DFQATT, CDR2 SNEGSKA (reference sequence). The CDR3 has 16 amino acids. The CDR3 sequence: CSARGRGRPSNQPQHF. DNA of the CDR3: TGCAGTGCTAGAGGGCGGGGGAGGCCGAGCAATCAGCCCCAGCATTTT.

As to this clonotype: A read error may explain this, as a much larger clone is one base away. The chain uses TRBV5-1 and TRBJ1-3; no definite D call. Germline lookup yields CDR1 SGHRS and CDR2 YFSETQ. The CDR3 covers 16 residues. DNA of the CDR3: TGCGCCAGCAGCTTGGGGTCAGGAAGCTCTGGAAACACCAAATATTTT. Translated, it gives CASSLGSGSSGNTKYF.

This rearrangement joins TRBV6-1 to TRBJ1-6; 7 positions agree with TRBD1. With 4 bases clipped from V and 14 bases from J, the junction kept 11 bases outside the gene matches. Per germline, CDR1 MNHNS and CDR2 SASEGT. The CDR3 loop spans 14 amino acids. CDR3: CASSGGTDPPTLHF. The CDR3 DNA sequence: TGTGCCAGCAGTGGGGGGACAGATCCTCCAACCCTCCACTTT.

This clonotype was detected ten times or more. This chain links TRBV27 with TRBJ1-4, with D perhaps TRBD1 (6 bases). The germline CDR1 and CDR2 sequences are MNHEY and SMNVEV (reference sequence). The CDR3 extends over 12 amino acids. V lost 3 bases, J lost 8 bases, and 7 bases lay in between. The CDR3 loop is CASSLRGEKLFF. The CDR3 DNA reads TGTGCCAGCAGTTTGAGGGGGGAAAAACTGTTTTTT. The variable domain in full, with the rest retrieved from reference TRBV27 and TRBJ1-4, is EAQVTQNPRYLITVTGKKLTVTCSQNMNHEYMSWYRQDPGLGLRQIYYSMNVEVTDKGDVPEGYKVSRKEKRNFPLILESPSPNQTSLYFCASSLRGEKLFFGSGTQLSVL.

The chain recombines TRBV13 with TRBJ2-7; the D gene could be TRBD1 or TRBD2 (6 bases each). The CDR3 spans 13 residues. V lost 5 bases and J lost 7, with 15 bases in between. Germline CDR1 is PRHDT and CDR2 is FYEKMQ (reference sequence). Here the CDR3 reads CASSTFGGREQYF. In DNA, the CDR3 is TGTGCCAGCAGCACCTTCGGGGGCCGGGAGCAGTACTTC.

The V and J genes are TRBV19 and TRBJ2-2, with a possible D match to TRBD1 (5 bases). CDR1 and CDR2 (germline): LNHDA, SQIVND (reference sequence). The CDR3 loop spans 17 amino acids. V was clipped by 0 bases and J by 2 bases, with 13 bases between them. CDR3 in amino acids: CASSIDRPGPNTGELFF. The CDR3 DNA reads as TGTGCCAGTAGTATAGATCGGCCAGGGCCAAACACCGGGGAGCTGTTTTTT.